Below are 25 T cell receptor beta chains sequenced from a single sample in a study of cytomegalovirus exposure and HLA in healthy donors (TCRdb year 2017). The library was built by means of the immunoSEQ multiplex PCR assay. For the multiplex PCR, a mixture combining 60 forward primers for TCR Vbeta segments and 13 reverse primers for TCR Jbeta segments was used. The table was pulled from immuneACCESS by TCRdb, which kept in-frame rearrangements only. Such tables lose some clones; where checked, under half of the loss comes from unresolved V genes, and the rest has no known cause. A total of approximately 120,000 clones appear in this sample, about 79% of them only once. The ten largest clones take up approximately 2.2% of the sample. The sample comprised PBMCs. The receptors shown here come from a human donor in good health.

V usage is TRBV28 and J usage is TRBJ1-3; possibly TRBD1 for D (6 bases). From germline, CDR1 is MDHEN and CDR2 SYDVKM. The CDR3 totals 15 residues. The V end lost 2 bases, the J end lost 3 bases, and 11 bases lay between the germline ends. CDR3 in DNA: TGTGCCAGCAGTTTAGGAGCAGGGGTTGGAAACACCATATATTTT. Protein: CASSLGAGVGNTIYF.

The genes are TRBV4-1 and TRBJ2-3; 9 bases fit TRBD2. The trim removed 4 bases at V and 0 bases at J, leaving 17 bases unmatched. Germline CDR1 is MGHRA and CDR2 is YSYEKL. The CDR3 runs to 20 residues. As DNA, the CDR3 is TGCGCCAGCAGCCCCTCTTTCGCCGCGGGAGGGACTACAAGCACAGATACGCAGTATTTT. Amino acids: CASSPSFAAGGTTSTDTQYF.

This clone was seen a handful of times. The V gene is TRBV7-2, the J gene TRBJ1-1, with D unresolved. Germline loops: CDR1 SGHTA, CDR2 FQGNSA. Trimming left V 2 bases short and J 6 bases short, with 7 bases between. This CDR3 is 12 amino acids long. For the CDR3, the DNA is TGTGCCAGCAGCTTAATTACTTCTGAAGCTTTCTTT. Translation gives CASSLITSEAFF.

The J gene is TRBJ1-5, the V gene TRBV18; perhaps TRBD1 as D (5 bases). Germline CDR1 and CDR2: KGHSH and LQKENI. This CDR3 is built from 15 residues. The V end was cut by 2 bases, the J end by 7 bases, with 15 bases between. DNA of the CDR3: TGTGCCAGCTCACCAGAGGGAGGGCAGGGCCAGCCCCAGCATTTT. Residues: CASSPEGGQGQPQHF.

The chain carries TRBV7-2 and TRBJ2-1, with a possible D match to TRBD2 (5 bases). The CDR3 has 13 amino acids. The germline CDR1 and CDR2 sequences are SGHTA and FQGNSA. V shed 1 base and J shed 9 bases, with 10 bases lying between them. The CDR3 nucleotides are TGTGCCAGCAGCTTAGACGGAGGCCCTGAGCAGTTCTTC. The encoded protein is CASSLDGGPEQFF.

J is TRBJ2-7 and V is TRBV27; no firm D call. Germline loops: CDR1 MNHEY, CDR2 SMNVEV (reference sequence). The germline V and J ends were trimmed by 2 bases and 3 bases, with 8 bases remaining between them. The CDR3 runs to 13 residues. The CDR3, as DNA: TGTGCCAGCAGTTTAGCGGCAAGCTACGAGCAGTACTTC. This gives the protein CASSLAASYEQYF.

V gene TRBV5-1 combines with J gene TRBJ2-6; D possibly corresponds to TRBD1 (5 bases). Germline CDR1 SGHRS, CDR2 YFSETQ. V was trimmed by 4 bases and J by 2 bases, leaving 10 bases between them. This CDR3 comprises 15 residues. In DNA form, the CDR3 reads TGCGCCAGCAGCCCCAGGGTAGCTGGGGCCAACGTCCTGACTTTC. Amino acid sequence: CASSPRVAGANVLTF.

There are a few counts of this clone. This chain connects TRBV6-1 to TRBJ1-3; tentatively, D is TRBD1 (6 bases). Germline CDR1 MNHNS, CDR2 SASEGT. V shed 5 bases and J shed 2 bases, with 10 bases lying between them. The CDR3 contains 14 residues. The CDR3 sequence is CASSQGFAGNTIYF. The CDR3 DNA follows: TGTGCCAGCAGTCAGGGGTTTGCTGGAAACACCATATATTTT.

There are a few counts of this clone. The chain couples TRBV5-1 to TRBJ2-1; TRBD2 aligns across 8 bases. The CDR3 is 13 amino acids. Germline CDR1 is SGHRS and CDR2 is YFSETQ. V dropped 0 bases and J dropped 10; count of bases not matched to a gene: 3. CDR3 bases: TGCGCCAGCAGCTTGGTAATAGCGGGAGAGCAGTTCTTC. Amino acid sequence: CASSLVIAGEQFF.

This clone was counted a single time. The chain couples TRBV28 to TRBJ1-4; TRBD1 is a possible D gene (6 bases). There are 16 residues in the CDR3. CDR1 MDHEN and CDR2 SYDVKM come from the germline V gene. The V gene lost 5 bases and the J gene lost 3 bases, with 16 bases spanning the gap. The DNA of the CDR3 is TGTGCCAGCAGTCAGCACCTACAGGGAGCTAATGAAAAACTGTTTTTT. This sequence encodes CASSQHLQGANEKLFF. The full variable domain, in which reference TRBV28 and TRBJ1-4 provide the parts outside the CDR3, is DVKVTQSSRYLVKRTGEKVFLECVQDMDHENMFWYRQDPGLGLRLIYFSYDVKMKEKGDIPEGYSVSREKKERFSLILESASTNQTSMYLCASSQHLQGANEKLFFGSGTQLSVL.

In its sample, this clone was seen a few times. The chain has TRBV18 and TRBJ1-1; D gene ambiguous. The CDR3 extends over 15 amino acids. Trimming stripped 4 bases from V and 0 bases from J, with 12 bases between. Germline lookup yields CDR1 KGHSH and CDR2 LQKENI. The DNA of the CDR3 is TGTGCCAGCTCACTCCGAACCGGGGTGAACACTGAAGCTTTCTTT. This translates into CASSLRTGVNTEAFF.

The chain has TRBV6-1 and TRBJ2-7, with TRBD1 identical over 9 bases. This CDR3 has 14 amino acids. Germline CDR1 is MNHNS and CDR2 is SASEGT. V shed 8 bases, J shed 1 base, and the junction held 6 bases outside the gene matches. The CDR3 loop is CASHRGPSSYEQYF. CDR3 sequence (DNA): TGTGCCAGCCACAGGGGGCCCAGTTCCTACGAGCAGTACTTC.

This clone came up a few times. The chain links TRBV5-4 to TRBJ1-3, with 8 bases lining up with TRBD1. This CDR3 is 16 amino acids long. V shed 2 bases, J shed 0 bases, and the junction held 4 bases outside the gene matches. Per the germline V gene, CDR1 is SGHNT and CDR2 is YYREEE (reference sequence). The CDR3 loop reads CASSLRTGNSGNTIYF. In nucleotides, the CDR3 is TGTGCCAGCAGCTTAAGGACAGGGAACTCTGGAAACACCATATATTTT.

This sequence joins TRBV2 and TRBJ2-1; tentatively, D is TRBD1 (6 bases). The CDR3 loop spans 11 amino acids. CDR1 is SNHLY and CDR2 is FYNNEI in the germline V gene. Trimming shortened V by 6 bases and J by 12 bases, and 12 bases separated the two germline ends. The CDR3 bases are TGTGCCAGCAGCGGTGGACAGTGGCAGTTCTTC. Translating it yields CASSGGQWQFF.

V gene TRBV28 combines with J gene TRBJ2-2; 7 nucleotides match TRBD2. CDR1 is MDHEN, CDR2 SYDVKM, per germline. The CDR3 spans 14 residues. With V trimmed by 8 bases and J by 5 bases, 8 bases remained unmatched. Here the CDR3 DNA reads TGTGCCAGCTGCACGGGGGGAGCAACCGGGGAGCTGTTTTTT. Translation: CASCTGGATGELFF.

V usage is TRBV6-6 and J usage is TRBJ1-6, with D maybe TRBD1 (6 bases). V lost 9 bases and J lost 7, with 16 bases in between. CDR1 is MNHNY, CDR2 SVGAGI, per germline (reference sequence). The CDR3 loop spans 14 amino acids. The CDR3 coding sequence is TGTGCCAGAAAGGGGGGGGCCCCAAATTCACCCCTCCACTTT. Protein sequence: CARKGGAPNSPLHF.

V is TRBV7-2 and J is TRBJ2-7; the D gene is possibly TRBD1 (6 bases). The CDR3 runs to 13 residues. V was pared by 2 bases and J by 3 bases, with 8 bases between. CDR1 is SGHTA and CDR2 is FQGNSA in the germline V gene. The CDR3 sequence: CASSLNRDYEQYF. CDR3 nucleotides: TGTGCCAGCAGCTTAAACAGGGACTACGAGCAGTACTTC.

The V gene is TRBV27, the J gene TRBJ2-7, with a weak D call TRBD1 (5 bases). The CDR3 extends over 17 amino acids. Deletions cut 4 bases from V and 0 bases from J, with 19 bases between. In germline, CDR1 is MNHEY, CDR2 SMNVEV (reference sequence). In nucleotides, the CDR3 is TGTGCCAGCAGTTCGCATAACCCACAGGCTAGCTCCTACGAGCAGTACTTC. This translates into CASSSHNPQASSYEQYF.

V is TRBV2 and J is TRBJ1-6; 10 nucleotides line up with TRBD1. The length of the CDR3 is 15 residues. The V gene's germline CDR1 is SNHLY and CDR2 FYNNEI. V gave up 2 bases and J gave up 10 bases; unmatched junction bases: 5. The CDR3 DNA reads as TGTGCCAGCAGTGAAAAGGACAGGGGGTACTCACCCCTCCACTTT. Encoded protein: CASSEKDRGYSPLHF.

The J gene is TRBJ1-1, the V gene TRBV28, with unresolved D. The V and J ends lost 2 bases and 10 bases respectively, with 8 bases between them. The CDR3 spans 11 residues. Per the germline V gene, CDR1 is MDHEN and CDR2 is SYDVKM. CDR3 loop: CASSLTSAAFF. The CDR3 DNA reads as TGTGCCAGCAGTTTAACAAGCGCAGCTTTCTTT.

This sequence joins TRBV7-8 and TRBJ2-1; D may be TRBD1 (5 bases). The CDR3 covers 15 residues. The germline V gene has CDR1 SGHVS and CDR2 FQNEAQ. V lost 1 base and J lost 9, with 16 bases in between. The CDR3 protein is CASSLDPYPQGEQFF. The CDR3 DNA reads TGTGCCAGCAGCTTAGACCCCTACCCTCAGGGTGAGCAGTTCTTC. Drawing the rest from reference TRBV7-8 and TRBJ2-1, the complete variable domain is GAGVSQSPRYKVAKRGQDVALRCDPISGHVSLFWYQQALGQGPEFLTYFQNEAQLDKSGLPSDRFFAERPEGSVSTLKIQRTQQEDSAVYLCASSLDPYPQGEQFFGPGTRLTVL.

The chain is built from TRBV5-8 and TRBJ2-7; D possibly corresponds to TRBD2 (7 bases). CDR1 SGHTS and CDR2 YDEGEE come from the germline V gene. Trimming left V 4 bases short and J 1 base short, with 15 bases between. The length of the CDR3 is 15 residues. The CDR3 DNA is TGTGCCAGCAGCCGGACTGGGAGGGGGTCCTACGAGCAGTACTTC. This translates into CASSRTGRGSYEQYF. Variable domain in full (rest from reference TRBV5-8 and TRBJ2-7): EAGVTQSPTHLIKTRGQQATLRCSPISGHTSVYWYQQALGLGLQFLLWYDEGEERNRGNFPPRFSGRQFPNYSSELNVNALELEDSALYLCASSRTGRGSYEQYFGPGTRLTVT.

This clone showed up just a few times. CDR3 bases: TGTGCCAGCGGAGGTCTTATCTCTTCCACTAATGAAAAACTGTTTTTT. This gives the protein CASGGLISSTNEKLFF. The rearrangement uses TRBV27 and TRBJ1-4; D not resolved. Germline V CDR1 and CDR2: MNHEY, SMNVEV (reference sequence). The V and J ends lost 8 bases and 2 bases respectively, with 18 bases between them. CDR3 length equals 16 residues.

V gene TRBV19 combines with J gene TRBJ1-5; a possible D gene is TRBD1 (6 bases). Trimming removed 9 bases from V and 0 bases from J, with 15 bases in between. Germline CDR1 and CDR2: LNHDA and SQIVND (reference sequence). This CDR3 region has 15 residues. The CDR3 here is CASLGGGLSNQPQHF. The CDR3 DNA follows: TGTGCCAGCCTCGGGGGGGGGCTTAGCAATCAGCCCCAGCATTTT. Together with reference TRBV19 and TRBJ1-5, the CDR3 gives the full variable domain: DGGITQSPKYLFRKEGQNVTLSCEQNLNHDAMYWYRQDPGQGLRLIYYSQIVNDFQKGDIAEGYSVSREKKESFPLTVTSAQKNPTAFYLCASLGGGLSNQPQHFGDGTRLSIL.

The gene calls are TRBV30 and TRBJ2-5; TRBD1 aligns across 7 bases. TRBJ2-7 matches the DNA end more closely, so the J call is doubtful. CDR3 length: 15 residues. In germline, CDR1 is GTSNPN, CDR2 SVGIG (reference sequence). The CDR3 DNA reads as TGTGCCTGGAGTGTATCATCGACAGGGAAATACGAGCAGTACTTC. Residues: CAWSVSSTGKYEQYF.